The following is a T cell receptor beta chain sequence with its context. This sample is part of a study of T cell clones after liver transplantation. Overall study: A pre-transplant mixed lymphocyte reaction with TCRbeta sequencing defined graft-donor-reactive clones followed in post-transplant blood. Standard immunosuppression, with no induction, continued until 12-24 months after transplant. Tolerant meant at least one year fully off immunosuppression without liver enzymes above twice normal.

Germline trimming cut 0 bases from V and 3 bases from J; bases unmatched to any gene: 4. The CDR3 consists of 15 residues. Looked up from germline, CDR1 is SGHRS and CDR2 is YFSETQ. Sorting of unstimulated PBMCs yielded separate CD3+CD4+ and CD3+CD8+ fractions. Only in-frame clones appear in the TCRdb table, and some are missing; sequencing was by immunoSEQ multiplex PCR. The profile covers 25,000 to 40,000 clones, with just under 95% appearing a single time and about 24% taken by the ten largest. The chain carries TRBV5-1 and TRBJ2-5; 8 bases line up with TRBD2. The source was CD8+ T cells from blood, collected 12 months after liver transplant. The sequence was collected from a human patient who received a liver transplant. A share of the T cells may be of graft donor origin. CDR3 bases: TGCGCCAGCAGCTTGGTGGTAGCGGGAAAAGAGACCCAGTACTTC. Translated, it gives CASSLVVAGKETQYF.